Included here is one T cell receptor (beta chain) sequence, with context. Its antigen is undetermined. Method: immunoSEQ multiplex PCR; TCRdb's copy keeps in-frame clones and lacks some. The sample lists roughly 180,000 clones; about nine tenths were seen once. The data derive from a study of T cell responses to AZD1222 COVID-19 vaccine. This CDR3 spans 16 amino acids. Germline assignment: CDR1 SGHVS and CDR2 FNYEAQ. The V and J ends lost 1 base and 4 bases, in that order; junction bases with no gene match: 6. Whole-study results and caveats: At baseline, just five to seven AZD1222 recipients tested seropositive. With two AZD1222 doses given, Spike-specific TCR breadth and depth both rose. Targets within unmutated variant regions were reportedly found for nearly half of spike-specific TCRs. Repertoire sampling happened only post peak T cell response.

V and J are TRBV7-6 and TRBJ2-3; 9 bases align to TRBD2. The TCR originated in an adult in good health. This material consisted of peripheral blood, taken on day 0 of AZD1222 vaccination. CDR3 bases: TGTGCCAGCAGCTTAGGAAGCGGGGGGTTCTCAGATACGCAGTATTTT. Amino acids: CASSLGSGGFSDTQYF.